This T cell receptor (beta chain) derives from a study of T-cell reconstitution after alpha-beta-depleted transplantation in children. Study results and limitations: By about two months after transplant, alpha-beta T cells reportedly arose from several hundred graft clones that had expanded. Recipient T cells and thymic progenitors that survived gave rise to the high TCRbeta diversity observed at day 60 in some patients. T-cell numbers and diversity one year post-transplant derived largely from freshly generated T cells.

The germline V gene has CDR1 LGHDT and CDR2 YNNKEL (reference sequence). Trimming cost V 0 bases and J 1 base; bases outside gene matches: 7. The CDR3 sequence is 17 residues long. Preparation of the TCRbeta library involved a method that used unique molecular identifiers. Each CDR3 protein is one row after TCRdb ran MiXCR on the PCR reads. There are almost 250,000 distinct CDR3 sequences in the sample; roughly 23% occur only once, and 2.6% lies in the top ten. This clonotype showed up many times. The antigen is unknown. The sequence came from a girl aged 2 to 9 with Fanconi anemia, due to receive a stem cell transplant. Here the sequenced sample was PBMCs, taken before TCRalphabeta/CD19-depleted stem cell transplant. This chain connects TRBV3-1 to TRBJ2-5; 8 positions match TRBD2. The CDR3 reads CASSQERQRGLQETQYF. The DNA for the CDR3 is TGTGCCAGCAGCCAAGAGAGGCAGCGGGGGCTCCAAGAGACCCAGTACTTC.